The rows below give T cell receptor beta chains drawn from one sample of a study of control samples from healthy donors and cancer patients. Using immunoSEQ multiplex PCR, the repertoire was profiled, and TCRdb retains in-frame clones only, with some absent. The sample includes some 150,000 clones, nearly 95% of them seen just once. Sequenced input: blood. These receptors were obtained from a man in his forties or fifties in good health. The conserved cysteine and the conserved F or W are not part of the CDR3 here. Clone sizes are given selectively: once, few, many, or a class where the clone is expanded.

TRBV6-6	TRBJ2-5	NA	ASSYSRETQY
TRBV30	TRBJ1-3	NA	AWSTRGIASTIY
TRBV7-9	TRBJ2-7	once	ASSTEPYEQY
TRBV7-6	TRBJ2-7	NA	ASSAGEGGLYEQY
TRBV6-5	TRBJ2-1	NA	ASSPDGGTYNEQF
TRBV30	TRBJ1-1	NA	AWNPWGSASYMNTEAF
TRBV5-1	TRBJ2-5	NA	ASSLAGGETQY
TRBV6-4	TRBJ2-1	NA	ASSDGVDNEQF
TRBV28	TRBJ2-5	NA	ASSLAGVSETQY
TRBV19	TRBJ1-1	NA	ASSTRQLNTEAF
TRBV4-1	TRBJ1-3	NA	ASSQGRATGPGNTIY
TRBV6-1	TRBJ2-7	NA	ASSWVGYEQY
TRBV5-5	TRBJ1-5	few	ASTESSAGQPQH
TRBV10-3	TRBJ2-2	once	AIGSEANTGELF
TRBV19	TRBJ1-3	NA	ASSILGNTIY
TRBV28	TRBJ1-3	NA	ASSFTHTPQGSGGNTIY
TRBV7-2	TRBJ2-5	NA	ASSARVQETQY
TRBV6-5	TRBJ1-2	NA	ASSYMADEGYT
TRBV7-6	TRBJ2-7	NA	ASSLGIGPTYEQY
TRBV29-1	TRBJ1-4	NA	SVGWGRMRTNEKLF
TRBV28	TRBJ2-7	NA	ASRSRTFEQY
TRBV4-1	TRBJ2-1	NA	ASSLLAPSGRAVNEQF
TRBV28	TRBJ1-1	NA	ASSLFGRRGHRANTEAF
TRBV5-1	TRBJ2-7	NA	ASSPWTSGSSYEQY
TRBV19	TRBJ2-5	NA	ASSTGREETQY
TRBV9	TRBJ1-6	NA	ASSVGPLSNSPLH